These 7 T cell receptor beta chains were all obtained from the same sample, sequenced in a study of blood T cell repertoires in COVID-19 (TCRdb year 2020). Libraries were constructed by the immunoSEQ multiplex PCR assay. TCRdb provides this immuneACCESS table in a form limited to in-frame rearrangements. Some clones are lacking; in checked studies, under half of them reflect an unresolved V gene, and why the rest are absent is not known. The sample data list 150,000 to 200,000 clones, and 83% of these were observed just once. Jointly, the top ten make up over 2% of the sample. The sample taken for sequencing was peripheral blood. The receptors originated from a woman aged 80 or over with acute or convalescent COVID-19.

CDR3 sequence: CASRNSGTLYNEQFF. CDR3 nucleotide sequence: TGTGCCAGCAGGAATAGCGGGACTTTATACAATGAGCAGTTCTTC. The chain recombines TRBV27 with TRBJ2-1, with 8 bases aligning to TRBD2. The CDR3 contains 15 residues. Germline V lookup: CDR1 MNHEY, CDR2 SMNVEV (reference sequence). After removal of 6 bases from V and 4 bases from J, the junction contained 8 bases not matched to a gene.

This chain joins TRBV7-8 and TRBJ1-3, with 9 bases matching TRBD1. The germline V gene has CDR1 SGHVS and CDR2 FQNEAQ. The CDR3 consists of 15 residues. The V segment lost 5 bases and the J segment 4 bases; nucleotides outside the gene matches: 6. The CDR3 nucleotides read TGTGCCAGCAGCCTGGGACAGGGTCGAGGAAACACCATATATTTT. Its protein product is CASSLGQGRGNTIYF.

This clone has just one count. The chain employs TRBV4-3 and TRBJ1-4, with D maybe TRBD1 (5 bases). Germline values: CDR1 LGHNA, CDR2 YSLEER. The CDR3 runs 13 residues. Trimming stripped 4 bases from V and 8 bases from J, with 11 bases between. The CDR3 DNA reads as TGCGCCAGCAGCCCCGCGGGGCGGGAAAAACTGTTTTTT. Protein sequence: CASSPAGREKLFF.

The CDR3 DNA reads TGTGCCAGTAGCCCCCGGGACATAGTATTGAACACTGAAGCTTTCTTT. Protein: CASSPRDIVLNTEAFF. The chain uses TRBV19 and TRBJ1-1, with D perhaps matching TRBD1 (6 bases). V was cut by 6 bases and J by 0 bases, with 17 bases left in between. CDR3 length: 16 amino acids. Per the germline V gene, CDR1 is LNHDA and CDR2 is SQIVND (reference sequence).

The rearrangement links TRBV6-2 or TRBV6-3 to TRBJ2-7; 7 nucleotides match TRBD1. Germline values: CDR1 MNHEY, CDR2 SVGEGT. CDR3 size: 17 residues. The trim removed 5 bases at V and 7 bases at J, leaving 20 bases unmatched. CDR3 coding DNA: TGTGCCAGCAGTCTCCCGTTAATATCCGGACAGGCCAGAGAGCAGTACTTC. This translates into CASSLPLISGQAREQYF.

This sequence joins TRBV6-5 and TRBJ1-6, with 7 bases identical to TRBD1. Germline CDR1 and CDR2: MNHEY and SVGAGI. The CDR3 spans 15 residues. The ends lost 6 bases at V and 5 bases at J; junction bases unmatched: 7. In DNA form, the CDR3 reads TGTGCCAGCAGAAATACAGGGGTGAATAATTCACCCCTCCACTTT. Protein: CASRNTGVNNSPLHF.

Here the CDR3 DNA reads TGTGCCAGCAGCTTGGATCCGGGGTTGGACACTGAAGCTTTCTTT. As protein: CASSLDPGLDTEAFF. The chain joins TRBV5-4 to TRBJ1-1; D is undetermined. Trimming took 0 bases from V and 3 from J, leaving 12 bases between them. Germline CDR1 reads SGHNT; CDR2 reads YYREEE (reference sequence). This CDR3 region has 15 residues.